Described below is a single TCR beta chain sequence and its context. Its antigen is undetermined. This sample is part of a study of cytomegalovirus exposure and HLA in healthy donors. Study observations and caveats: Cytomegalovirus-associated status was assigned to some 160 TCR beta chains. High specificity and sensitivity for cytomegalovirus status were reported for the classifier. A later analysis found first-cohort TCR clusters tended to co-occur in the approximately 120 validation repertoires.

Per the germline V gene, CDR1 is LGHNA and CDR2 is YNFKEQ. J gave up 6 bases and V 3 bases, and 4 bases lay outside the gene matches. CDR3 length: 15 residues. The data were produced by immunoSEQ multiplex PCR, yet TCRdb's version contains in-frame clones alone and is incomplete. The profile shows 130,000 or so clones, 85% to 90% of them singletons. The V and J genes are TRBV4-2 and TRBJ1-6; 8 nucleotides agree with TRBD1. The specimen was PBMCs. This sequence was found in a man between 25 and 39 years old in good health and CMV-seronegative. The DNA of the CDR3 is TGTGCCAGCAGCCACGGACAGGGACCTAATTCACCCCTCCACTTT. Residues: CASSHGQGPNSPLHF.